Included here is one T cell receptor (beta chain) sequence, with context. Its antigen remains unidentified. Germline and genes: mouse. The observed sequence ends 4 residues before the CDR3 terminus, with the missing tail filled in from the germline J gene. cDNA serving as the sequencing template came from extracted, reverse transcribed RNA. The protocol was immunoSEQ multiplex PCR, while the TCRdb copy is restricted to in-frame clones and leaves out a portion. The sample is made up of about 110,000 clones, none counted only once. The sample belongs to a study of CD8+ T cells in alopecia areata. Across the whole study: The authors grafted skin from roughly 6-12-month-old C3H/HeJ donors with spontaneous alopecia onto roughly 7-10-week-old female C3H/HeJ mice. Overall study results and limits: Clarity of TCR sharing across patients fell short of that in mice, possibly HLA-related.

After removal of 0 bases from V and 0 bases from J, the junction contained 4 bases not matched to a gene. From germline, CDR1 is NNHDY and CDR2 SYVADS. The CDR3 totals 16 residues. The clonotype originates from a C3H/HeJ mouse with alopecia areata. MHC haplotype of the strain: H2-k. Sequenced material: lesional skin. The rearrangement uses TRBV13-3 and TRBJ2-7; 9 bases are a match to TRBD2. The covered CDR3 bases are TGTGCCAGCAGTGATGCTGGGACTGGGACCTCCTAT. Translation gives CASSDAGTGTSY. Given in full, the CDR3 is CASSDAGTGTSYEQYF.